Here is one T cell receptor (beta chain) with its context. What it recognizes is unknown. The sample comes from a study of T-cell memory formation after mild COVID-19. General observations from the study: Day 15 to 85 contracting clones showed balanced CD4/CD8; later expanders leaned CD4+. The SARS-CoV-2 specificity of second-wave clones reaching peak at day 37 remained unverified.

TCRdb processed the 5' RACE reads anew with MiXCR; each CDR3 protein has one entry. The table includes 540,000 or so distinct CDR3 sequences, about a fifth detected once. Germline V lookup: CDR1 SGHRS, CDR2 YFSETQ. Deletions cut 4 bases from V and 8 bases from J, with 21 bases between. This CDR3 is 16 amino acids long. This chain joins TRBV5-1 and TRBJ1-4; D remains ambiguous. Material: PBMCs or a T cell subset sorted from them (not recorded which). The sequence was collected from an adult woman who had mild COVID-19 (a few samples of this study predate the infection). Cell type and time point are not known. CDR3 sequence reads: CASSPEVGIAEEKLFF. The CDR3 DNA reads as TGCGCCAGCAGCCCGGAGGTAGGAATCGCTGAAGAAAAACTGTTTTTT.